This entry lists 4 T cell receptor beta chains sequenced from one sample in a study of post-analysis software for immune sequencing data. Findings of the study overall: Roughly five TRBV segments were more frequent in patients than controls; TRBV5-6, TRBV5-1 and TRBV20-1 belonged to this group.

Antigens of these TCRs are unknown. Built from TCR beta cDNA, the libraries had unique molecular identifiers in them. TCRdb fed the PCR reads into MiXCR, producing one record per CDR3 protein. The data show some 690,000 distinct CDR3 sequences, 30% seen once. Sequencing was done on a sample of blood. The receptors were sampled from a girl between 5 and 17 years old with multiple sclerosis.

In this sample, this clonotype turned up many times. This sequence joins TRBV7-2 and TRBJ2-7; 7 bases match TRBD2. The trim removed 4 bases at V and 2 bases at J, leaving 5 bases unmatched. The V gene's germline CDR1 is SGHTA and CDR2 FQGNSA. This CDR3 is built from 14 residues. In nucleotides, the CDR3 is TGTGCCAGCAGCTCCGGACTAGGCCCCTACGAGCAGTACTTC. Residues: CASSSGLGPYEQYF. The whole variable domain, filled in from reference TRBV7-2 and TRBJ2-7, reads GAGVSQSPSNKVTEKGKDVELRCDPISGHTALYWYRQSLGQGLEFLIYFQGNSAPDKSGLPSDRFSAERTGGSVSTLTIQRTQQEDSAVYLCASSSGLGPYEQYFGPGTRLTVT.

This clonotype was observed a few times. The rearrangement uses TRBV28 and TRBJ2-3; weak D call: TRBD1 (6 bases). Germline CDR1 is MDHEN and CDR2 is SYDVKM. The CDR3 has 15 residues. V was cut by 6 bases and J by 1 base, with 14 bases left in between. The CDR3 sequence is CASRSRGLGTDTQYF. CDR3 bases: TGTGCCAGCAGGTCCAGGGGCCTAGGCACAGATACGCAGTATTTT.

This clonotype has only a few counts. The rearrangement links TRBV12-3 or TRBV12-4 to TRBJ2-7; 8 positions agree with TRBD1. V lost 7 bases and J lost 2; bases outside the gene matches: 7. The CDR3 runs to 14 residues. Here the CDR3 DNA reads TGTGCCAGCAACCCGACAGGGGTGGCCTACGAGCAGTACTTC. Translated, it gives CASNPTGVAYEQYF.

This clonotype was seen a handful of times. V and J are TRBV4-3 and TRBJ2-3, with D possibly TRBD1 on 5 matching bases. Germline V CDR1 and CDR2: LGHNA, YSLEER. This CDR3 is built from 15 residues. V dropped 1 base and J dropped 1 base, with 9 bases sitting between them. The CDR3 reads CASSQVVRGTDTQYF. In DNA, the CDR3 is TGCGCCAGCAGCCAAGTTGTCAGGGGCACAGATACGCAGTATTTT.